Listed here are 13 T cell receptor beta chains from one sample, sequenced in a study of shared clonotypes between healthy human individuals. Only in-frame clones appear in the TCRdb table, and some are missing; sequencing was by immunoSEQ multiplex PCR. Here the sample spans roughly 500,000 clones, over 70% being singletons. Input material: PBMCs. All receptors derive from a woman aged 40 to 50 in good health. Some clones in this sample may be carry-over from other donors' samples.

As to this clone: Only one base separates this from a far larger clonotype, so it likely reflects a read error. This rearrangement joins TRBV18 to TRBJ1-3; 9 nucleotides match TRBD1. V shed 4 bases, J shed 4 bases, and the junction held 5 bases outside the gene matches. The CDR3 length is 15 residues. Per germline, CDR1 KGHSH and CDR2 LQKENI. The CDR3 DNA reads TGTGCCAGCTCACAGGGACAGGGCTCAGGAAACACCATATATTTT. Translated, it gives CASSQGQGSGNTIYF. The variable domain in full, completed from reference TRBV18 and TRBJ1-3, reads NAGVMQNPRHLVRRRGQEARLRCSPMKGHSHVYWYRQLPEEGLKFMVYLQKENIIDESGMPKERFSAEFPKEGPSILRIQQVVRGDSAAYFCASSQGQGSGNTIYFGEGSWLTVV.

This chain joins TRBV7-2 and TRBJ1-3, with D tentatively TRBD1 (5 bases). V dropped 5 bases and J dropped 2 bases, with 10 bases sitting between them. CDR3 length equals 14 residues. Germline CDR1 and CDR2: SGHTA and FQGNSA. The CDR3 nucleotides read TGTGCCAGCAGCATCCAGGGAGCTGGAAACACCATATATTTT. Amino acid sequence: CASSIQGAGNTIYF.

The chain employs TRBV7-3 and TRBJ2-2; D gene uncertain. The CDR3 spans 12 residues. V was pared by 5 bases and J by 11 bases, with 12 bases between. Germline CDR1 reads SGHTA; CDR2 reads FQGTGA. The DNA for the CDR3 is TGTGCCAGCAGCCCCCAATGGGGAGAGCTGTTTTTT. It codes for CASSPQWGELFF. The full variable domain, with the rest looked up from reference TRBV7-3 and TRBJ2-2, is GAGVSQTPSNKVTEKGKYVELRCDPISGHTALYWYRQSLGQGPEFLIYFQGTGAADDSGLPNDRFFAVRPEGSVSTLKIQRTERGDSAVYLCASSPQWGELFFGEGSRLTVL.

The chain has TRBV6-6 and TRBJ2-2; D unresolved. Trimming left V 5 bases short and J 4 bases short, with 14 bases between. The CDR3 covers 15 residues. Germline-derived CDR1 and CDR2 are MNHNY and SVGAGI (reference sequence). The CDR3 DNA reads TGTGCCAGCAGTGTGACGGAGATCATCACCGGGGAGCTGTTTTTT. Translated: CASSVTEIITGELFF.

This clone came up a few times. The chain combines TRBV11-3 with TRBJ2-4; tentative D call: TRBD1 (6 bases). V was trimmed by 5 bases and J by 7 bases, leaving 12 bases between them. The CDR3 length is 13 residues. The V gene's germline CDR1 is SGHNT and CDR2 YENEEA. The CDR3 DNA reads as TGTGCCAGCAGCAACGACAGGTCCAACATTCAGTACTTC. It specifies CASSNDRSNIQYF.

In the case of this clone: With a far larger clone one base away, a read error is the likely cause. Different DNA sequences within this sample yield the same CDR3. V usage is TRBV2 and J usage is TRBJ1-5; weak D call: TRBD1 (5 bases). This CDR3 spans 15 amino acids. Germline CDR1 is SNHLY and CDR2 is FYNNEI. The DNA of the CDR3 is TGTGCCAGCAGCGAGCCCGGGGGATACAATCAGCCCCAGCACTTT. It translates to CASSEPGGYNQPQHF. Filled out from reference TRBV2 and TRBJ1-5, the complete variable domain reads EPEVTQTPSHQVTQMGQEVILRCVPISNHLYFYWYRQILGQKVEFLVSFYNNEISEKSEIFDDQFSVERPDGSNFTLKIRSTKLEDSAMYFCASSEPGGYNQPQHFGDGTRLSIL.

The rearrangement links TRBV13 to TRBJ1-2; 9 positions match TRBD1. Germline loops: CDR1 PRHDT, CDR2 FYEKMQ (reference sequence). The CDR3 loop spans 16 amino acids. V shed 5 bases, J shed 3 bases, and the junction held 10 bases outside the gene matches. The CDR3 protein is CASSPRRQGVYYGYTF. CDR3 bases: TGTGCCAGCAGCCCAAGGAGACAGGGGGTTTACTATGGCTACACCTTC.

This rearrangement joins TRBV28 to TRBJ2-7, with a possible D match to TRBD1 (5 bases). Germline CDR1 is MDHEN and CDR2 is SYDVKM. The CDR3 extends over 12 amino acids. The V end lost 6 bases, the J end lost 5 bases, and 11 bases lay between the germline ends. The CDR3 region is CASSTTENEQYF. The DNA for the CDR3 is TGTGCCAGCAGCACGACAGAAAACGAGCAGTACTTC.

This clone has at least ten counts. V and J are TRBV28 and TRBJ1-5; D uncertain. This CDR3 comprises 14 residues. Germline CDR1 and CDR2: MDHEN and SYDVKM. V was shortened by 3 bases and J by 2 bases, with 8 bases between the two germline ends. CDR3: CASSFWDRNQPQHF. In nucleotides, the CDR3 is TGTGCCAGCAGTTTCTGGGATCGCAATCAGCCCCAGCATTTT. The complete variable domain, with remaining parts taken from reference TRBV28 and TRBJ1-5, reads DVKVTQSSRYLVKRTGEKVFLECVQDMDHENMFWYRQDPGLGLRLIYFSYDVKMKEKGDIPEGYSVSREKKERFSLILESASTNQTSMYLCASSFWDRNQPQHFGDGTRLSIL.

V usage is TRBV19 and J usage is TRBJ2-5; 9 positions agree with TRBD2. The ends lost 2 bases at V and 4 bases at J; junction bases unmatched: 5. Germline V lookup: CDR1 LNHDA, CDR2 SQIVND (reference sequence). This CDR3 is 15 amino acids long. CDR3: CASSISSGTGETQYF. DNA for the CDR3: TGTGCCAGTAGTATATCTAGCGGGACCGGAGAGACCCAGTACTTC.

V and J are TRBV5-4 and TRBJ2-3; 12 nucleotides agree with TRBD2. This CDR3 has 15 amino acids. V dropped 7 bases and J dropped 5; count of bases not matched to a gene: 8. The germline gives CDR1 SGHNT, CDR2 YYREEE (reference sequence). This CDR3 reads CASSLAGGEGDTQYF. DNA for the CDR3: TGTGCCAGCTCCCTAGCGGGAGGGGAGGGAGATACGCAGTATTTT.

This clone has a single count. The chain employs TRBV10-3 and TRBJ2-3; D perhaps matches TRBD1 (6 bases). V was trimmed by 8 bases and J by 0 bases, leaving 15 bases between them. Germline V gene data show CDR1 as ENHRY and CDR2 as SYGVKD. The CDR3 is made up of 15 amino acids. The DNA of the CDR3 is TGTGCCATCGCCACGACAGGTCGGAGCACAGATACGCAGTATTTT. Amino acid sequence: CAIATTGRSTDTQYF.

This clone was detected many times. This chain uses TRBV19 with TRBJ2-1, with TRBD2 as a possible D gene (6 bases). The CDR3 is 17 amino acids. V shed 8 bases and J shed 4 bases, with 24 bases lying between them. Germline values: CDR1 LNHDA, CDR2 SQIVND (reference sequence). The CDR3 spells CASHPDFLEGRYNEQFF. As DNA, the CDR3 is TGTGCCAGTCACCCCGATTTCTTGGAGGGGAGGTACAATGAGCAGTTCTTC.